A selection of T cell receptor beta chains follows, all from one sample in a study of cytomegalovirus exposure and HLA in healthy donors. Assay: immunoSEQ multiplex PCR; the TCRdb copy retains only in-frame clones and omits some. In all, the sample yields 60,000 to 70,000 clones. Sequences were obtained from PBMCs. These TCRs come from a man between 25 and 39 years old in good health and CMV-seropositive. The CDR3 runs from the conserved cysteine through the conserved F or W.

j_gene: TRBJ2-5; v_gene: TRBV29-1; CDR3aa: CSVGQGAGETQYF
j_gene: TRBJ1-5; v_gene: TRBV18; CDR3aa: CASSRDRLQGSNQPQHF
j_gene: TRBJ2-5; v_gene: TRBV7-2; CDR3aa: CASSLVAGGQETQYF
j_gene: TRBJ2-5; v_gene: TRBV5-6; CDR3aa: CASSLGQTSGETQYF
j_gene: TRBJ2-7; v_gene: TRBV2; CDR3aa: CASSELDRGTEQYF
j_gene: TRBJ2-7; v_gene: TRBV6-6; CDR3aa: CASSYGTGGEYEQYF
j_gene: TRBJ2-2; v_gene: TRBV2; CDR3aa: CASKGQRGSGELFF
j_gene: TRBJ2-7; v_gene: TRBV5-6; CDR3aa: CARTGAYEQYF
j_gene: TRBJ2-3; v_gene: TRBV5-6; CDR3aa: CASSLGQTDTQYF
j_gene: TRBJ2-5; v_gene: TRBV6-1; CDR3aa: CASSESYRYQETQYF
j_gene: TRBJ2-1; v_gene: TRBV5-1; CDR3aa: CASSLAAGVYNEQFF
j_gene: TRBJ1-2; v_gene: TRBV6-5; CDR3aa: CASSYADPPGGYGYTF
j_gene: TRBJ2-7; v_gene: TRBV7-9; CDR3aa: CASSPGLAGAEQYF
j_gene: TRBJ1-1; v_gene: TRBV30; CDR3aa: CAWSVRWRDREFVAFDREAFF
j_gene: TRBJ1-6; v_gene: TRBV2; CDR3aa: CASSEALRQGPNSPLHF
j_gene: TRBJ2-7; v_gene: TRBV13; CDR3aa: CASSPSGGSYEQYF
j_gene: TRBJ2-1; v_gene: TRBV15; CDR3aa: CATSRVLAGSFNEQFF
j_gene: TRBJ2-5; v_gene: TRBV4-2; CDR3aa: CASSQGTAGGETQYF
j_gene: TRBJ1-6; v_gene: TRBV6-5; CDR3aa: CASSYSYGYNSPLHF
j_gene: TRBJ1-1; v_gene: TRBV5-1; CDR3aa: CASSQEATEAFF
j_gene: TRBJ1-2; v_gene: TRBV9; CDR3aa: CASSVGTGGGYGYTF
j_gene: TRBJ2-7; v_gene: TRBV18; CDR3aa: CASSPPSLAGPYEQYF
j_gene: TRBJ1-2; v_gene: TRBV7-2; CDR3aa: CASSLDAGGASYGYTF
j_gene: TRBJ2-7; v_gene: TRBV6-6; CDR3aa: CASFPGLAGAYEQYF
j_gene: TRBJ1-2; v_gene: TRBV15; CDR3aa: CATSRNWDRGRKDYGYTF
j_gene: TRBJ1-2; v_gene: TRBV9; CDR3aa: CASSPQRTGLGYTF
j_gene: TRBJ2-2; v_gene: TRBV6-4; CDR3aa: CASSDYVTGELFF
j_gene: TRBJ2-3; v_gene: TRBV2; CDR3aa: CASRSGTSTDTQYF
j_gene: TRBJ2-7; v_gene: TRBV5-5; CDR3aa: CASSRTGVPYEQYF
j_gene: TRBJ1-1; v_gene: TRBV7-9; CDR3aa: CASRTGVNTEAFF
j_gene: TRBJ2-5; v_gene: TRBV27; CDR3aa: CASSLDGTTETQYF
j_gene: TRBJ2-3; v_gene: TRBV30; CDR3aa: CAWSDGSYTQYF
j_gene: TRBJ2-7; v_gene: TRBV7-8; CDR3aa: CASSSDRRLAGTRWDEQYF
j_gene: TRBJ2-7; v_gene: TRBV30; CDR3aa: CAWSVGQTYEQYF
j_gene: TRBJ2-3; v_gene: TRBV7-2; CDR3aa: CASSLTSGEADTQYF
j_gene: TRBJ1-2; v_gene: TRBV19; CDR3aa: CASSLWTGDNYGYTF
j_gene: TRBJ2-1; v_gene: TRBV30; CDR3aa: CAWKQDYNEQFF
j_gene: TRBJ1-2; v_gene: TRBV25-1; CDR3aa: CASSLTEISGYTF
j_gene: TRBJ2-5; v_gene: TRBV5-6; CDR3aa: CASSWDRGLQETQYF
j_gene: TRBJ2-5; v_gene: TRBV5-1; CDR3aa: CASSLAVGGVETQYF
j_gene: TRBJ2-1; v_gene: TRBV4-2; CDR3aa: CASSHPGQGGNEQFF
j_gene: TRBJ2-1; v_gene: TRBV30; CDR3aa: CAWSARGLIFNEQFF
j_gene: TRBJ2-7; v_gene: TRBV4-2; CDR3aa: CASSQVETGPYEQYF
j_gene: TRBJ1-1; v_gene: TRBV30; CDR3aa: CAWSETGVKAFF
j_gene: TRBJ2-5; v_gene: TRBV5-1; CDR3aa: CASSLAQGKETQYF
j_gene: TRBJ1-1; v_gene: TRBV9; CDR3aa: CASRGQGSTEAFF
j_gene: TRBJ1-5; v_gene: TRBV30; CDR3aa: CAWSPTGNQPQHF
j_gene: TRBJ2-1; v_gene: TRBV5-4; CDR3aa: CASSSGQGLRMEFF
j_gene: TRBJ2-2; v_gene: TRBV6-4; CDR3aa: CASSEGGNTGELFF
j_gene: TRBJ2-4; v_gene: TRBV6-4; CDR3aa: CASSAGAKNIQYF